Reported below is one T cell receptor beta chain. The antigen is unknown. This sample is drawn from a study of T cell repertoires in cytomegalovirus infection. Whole-study context: Based on public TCR beta signatures, there were indications of CMV infection and of a matching HLA type. Overall study findings and caveats: The cumulative frequency of public TCR beta families distinguished individuals who carried CMV together with the relevant HLA. What dominated the ex vivo response were HLA-C-restricted CMV-specific TCR beta clonotypes.

TCRdb redid the calling of the reads with MiXCR, one entry per CDR3 protein. Among roughly 630,000 distinct CDR3 sequences listed, 20% to 25% were seen once. V lost 4 bases and J lost 6; bases outside the gene matches: 5. From germline, CDR1 is SGHDT and CDR2 YYEEEE. The length of the CDR3 is 14 residues. The source material was CD8+ T cells from PBMCs. This sequence originates from a human donor in good health (CMV status not recorded). Some clones in this sample may be carry-over from other donors' samples. The chain employs TRBV5-6 and TRBJ2-4; 9 bases line up with TRBD1. The CDR3 bases are TGTGCCAGCAGCGAGGGACAGGGAAGAAACATTCAGTACTTC. This encodes CASSEGQGRNIQYF.